This T cell receptor beta chain derives from a study of radiation and T cells in renal cell carcinoma (dated by TCRdb to the early 2020s). Describing the broader study: In total, roughly 52 samples, comprising 26 tumors and approximately 27 peripheral blood samples, were subjected to TCR beta sequencing. The final blood draw took place at 4 weeks after radiation, the same time as nephrectomy. Across all 50 or so samples, 4,016,671 unique CDR3 nucleotide sequences, encoding 2,658,974 unique CDR3 amino acid sequences, were identified. What the research found in general, with its limitations: Top tumor clonotypes rose in blood from baseline to 2 weeks post-radiation, then contracted by 4 weeks, suggesting transient expansion of tumor-resident clones. Because pretreatment tumor biopsies were not available, the study could not determine whether clonotypes were already present within the tumor at baseline. Dynamics of the blood repertoire were not tracked past 4 weeks after treatment. Effects of radiation dose or scheduling on the TCR repertoire could not be addressed with the single-armed trial design.

In the case of this clone: Its antigen is unknown. Per-nucleotide qualities are absent, and no much larger clonotype sits a single base away.

This specimen's time point label, per the study, means: blood 4 weeks post-SBRT, at nephrectomy. The meaning of the sample's treatment or condition label: 15 Gy SBRT to primary tumor, nephrectomy 4 weeks later. Samples came from a clinical trial, in which primary renal cell carcinomas received 15 Gy stereotactic body radiation therapy followed by nephrectomy 4 weeks later. To follow tumor-enriched clonotypes, serial peripheral blood was collected from radiation-treated patients at baseline and at 2 weeks and 4 weeks after SBRT. Renal cell carcinoma with clear cell pathology was present in all patients. The QIAamp DNA Blood Mini Kit (Qiagen) was used to prepare genomic DNA for TCR sequencing. Samples were included in the analyses only if all quality control checks were passed. The immunoSEQ kit was used, according to the manufacturer's recommendations, to generate TCR beta libraries from genomic DNA. To prepare libraries, a first multiplex PCR with proprietary primers was run, followed by a second PCR that added unique barcodes, and a bead cleanup was done after each round. A kit-provided positive control reaction and a negative control reaction were included in every sample batch. The final libraries were assessed on an Agilent 4200 TapeStation D1000 ScreenTape, pooled by volume, and quantified by qPCR. Sequencing ran on an Illumina NextSeq500 with a MidOutput 150-cycle cartridge, using 156 Read1 and 15 Index1 cycles with kit custom primers. The pooled library was loaded at roughly 1 pM with an approximately 20% PhiX control spike-in. On the study's bioinformatics: Vendor-processed data were analyzed in R, and a clonotype was defined as all T cells sharing the same CDR3 nucleotide sequence. In the clone abundance analyses, frequencies were normalized to the 10,000 most abundant clones in each sample. Before analysis, public T cell clones were removed, and these numbered fewer than five per sample on average. Tumor-enriched and baseline blood-enriched clonotypes were defined by at least a 32-fold difference in abundance between compartments. A beta-binomial differential abundance model was used to identify clonotypes that were expanded or contracted between blood time points. Similarity between tumor and blood repertoires was quantified using the Baroni-Urbani and Buser coefficient, and groups were compared with two-tailed Wilcoxon tests in R. As stored in TCRdb, this immuneACCESS dataset retains in-frame rearrangements with V and J assigned. A fraction of the clones does not appear; measured against another copy, unresolved V genes explain less than half of the discrepancy, and the remainder lacks a known reason. V, J and clone size are those of that table, while D and trimming were read from the DNA. The sample has fewer than 200,000 clones on record, about 85% of them singletons. The top ten clones comprise about 11% of the sample.

V drops 4 bases and J drops 7 bases, leaving 6 bases in between. CDR1 and CDR2, per the germline V gene, are SGHRS and YFSETQ. The CDR3 measures 12 amino acids from cysteine to phenylalanine. Solely the CDR3 DNA is kept, with 36 bases framed from the first base. Rearrangement joined TRBV5-1 to TRBJ1-6, with no confident D gene call. Material: blood, obtained from a patient whose treatment included radiotherapy and nephrectomy. The TCR was taken from a woman aged 45-60 years with renal cell carcinoma. Here the CDR3 is given as CASSTANSPLHF. The nucleotides are TGCGCCAGCAGCACGGCCAATTCACCCCTCCACTTT.